What follows are 15 T cell receptor beta chains derived from one specimen sequenced in a study of cytomegalovirus exposure and HLA in healthy donors. Here immunoSEQ multiplex PCR was the method, and the copy in TCRdb shows in-frame clones only, minus some. There are more than 110,000 clones in the sample; around 85% occur only once, and approximately 3% lies in the top ten. Sequencing was carried out using PBMCs. The receptors shown here come from a man aged 18-30 years in good health and CMV-seronegative.

The genes are TRBV23-1 and TRBJ1-2, with 9 bases aligning to TRBD1. TRBV23-1 falls under the ORF class, with uncertain function. The CDR3 totals 14 residues. Germline trimming cut 1 base from V and 5 bases from J; bases unmatched to any gene: 2. The CDR3 loop reads CASSQYGQGYGYTF. The CDR3 DNA sequence: TGCGCCAGCAGTCAATACGGACAGGGGTATGGCTACACCTTC.

This rearrangement joins TRBV6-1 to TRBJ2-7; the match to TRBD2 covers 8 bases. V trimming: 1 base; J trimming: 5 bases; junction bases outside the gene matches: 7. This CDR3 is built from 15 residues. In germline, CDR1 is MNHNS, CDR2 SASEGT. Written as DNA, the CDR3 is TGTGCCAGCAGTGAAGGAACTAGCGGTTCTGACGAGCAGTACTTC. Translated, it gives CASSEGTSGSDEQYF.

V is TRBV5-4 and J is TRBJ1-4; 7 bases are a match to TRBD1. Germline assignment: CDR1 SGHNT and CDR2 YYREEE (reference sequence). The ends lost 4 bases at V and 3 bases at J; junction bases unmatched: 3. The CDR3 has 14 residues. The CDR3 coding sequence is TGTGCCAGCAGCATCGACAGGGCTAATGAAAAACTGTTTTTT. Residues: CASSIDRANEKLFF.

The J gene is TRBJ2-5, the V gene TRBV5-1, with 7 bases lining up with TRBD1. V shed 3 bases and J 2 bases; nucleotides not matched to a gene: 4. This CDR3 comprises 14 residues. CDR1 and CDR2 from the germline V gene are SGHRS and YFSETQ. For the CDR3, the DNA is TGCGCCAGCAGCTCGGGACAGCTACAAGAGACCCAGTACTTC. It codes for CASSSGQLQETQYF.

This clone has a handful of counts. The V gene is TRBV7-2, the J gene TRBJ1-2, with D hard to call. From germline, CDR1 is SGHTA and CDR2 FQGNSA. The CDR3 is made up of 13 amino acids. Trimming stripped 1 base from V and 3 bases from J, with 6 bases between. The CDR3 DNA sequence: TGTGCCAGCAGCTTAGGAGGAGACTATGGCTACACCTTC. Translation gives CASSLGGDYGYTF.

This chain uses TRBV7-2 with TRBJ2-5; 8 bases are a match to TRBD1. CDR3 length: 15 residues. The germline CDR1 and CDR2 sequences are SGHTA and FQGNSA. Losses at the gene ends were 5 bases for V and 1 base for J; bases not matched to a gene: 6. The CDR3 spells CASSNPGTGQETQYF. The DNA of the CDR3 is TGTGCCAGCAGCAACCCAGGGACAGGCCAAGAGACCCAGTACTTC.

The chain carries TRBV2 and TRBJ2-7, with 8 bases that match TRBD2. Germline V gene lookup returns CDR1 SNHLY and CDR2 FYNNEI. CDR3 length: 15 amino acids. V lost 0 bases, J lost 6 bases, and 7 bases stayed unmatched. The CDR3 here is CASSEAQAGAGEQYF. CDR3 nucleotide sequence: TGTGCCAGCAGTGAAGCGCAAGCGGGGGCGGGCGAGCAGTACTTC.

The chain recombines TRBV14 with TRBJ1-6, with D possibly matching TRBD1 (6 bases). V gave up 4 bases and J gave up 4 bases, with 11 bases separating them. The germline gives CDR1 SGHDN, CDR2 FVKESK. This CDR3 comprises 15 residues. CDR3 sequence: CASSLRGGYNSPLHF. For the CDR3, the DNA is TGTGCCAGCAGCCTCAGGGGCGGTTATAATTCACCCCTCCACTTT. Drawing the rest from reference TRBV14 and TRBJ1-6, the complete variable domain is EAGVTQFPSHSVIEKGQTVTLRCDPISGHDNLYWYRRVMGKEIKFLLHFVKESKQDESGMPNNRFLAERTGGTYSTLKVQPAELEDSGVYFCASSLRGGYNSPLHFGNGTRLTVT.

This clone was detected only once. The chain couples TRBV5-1 to TRBJ2-1, with D possibly matching TRBD1 (6 bases). The length of the CDR3 is 15 residues. Germline V CDR1 and CDR2: SGHRS, YFSETQ. V was pared by 2 bases and J by 7 bases, with 16 bases between. This CDR3 is CASSLQGFLENEQFF. CDR3 DNA sequence: TGCGCCAGCAGCTTACAGGGATTCTTGGAGAATGAGCAGTTCTTC.

The chain combines TRBV5-4 with TRBJ1-2; the D gene is possibly TRBD1 (6 bases). The CDR3 is made up of 14 amino acids. CDR1 is SGHNT and CDR2 is YYREEE in the germline V gene (reference sequence). V lost 3 bases and J lost 6, with 15 bases in between. The CDR3 DNA is TGTGCCAGCAGCTGGGGTACAGGGTCGGATGGCTACACCTTC. Its translation: CASSWGTGSDGYTF.

The chain is built from TRBV7-9 and TRBJ2-4; D is ambiguous. The CDR3 covers 16 residues. Germline assignment: CDR1 SEHNR and CDR2 FQNEAQ (reference sequence). V shed 5 bases and J shed 0 bases, with 14 bases lying between them. CDR3 in amino acids: CASSASNLLAKNIQYF. As DNA, the CDR3 is TGTGCCAGCAGCGCTTCCAATCTACTAGCCAAAAACATTCAGTACTTC.

This clone was seen just once. V gene TRBV6-5 combines with J gene TRBJ2-7; D not resolved. Germline V CDR1 and CDR2: MNHEY, SVGAGI. V was cut by 5 bases and J by 4 bases, with 6 bases left in between. The length of the CDR3 is 11 residues. In DNA form, the CDR3 reads TGTGCCAGCAGTACTCATTACGAGCAGTACTTC. Translating gives CASSTHYEQYF.

The chain links TRBV6-1 to TRBJ2-6; 10 bases are shared with TRBD1. CDR1 is MNHNS, CDR2 SASEGT, per germline. With V trimmed by 4 bases and J by 2 bases, 5 bases remained unmatched. There are 17 residues in the CDR3. CDR3 in amino acids: CASSGRDRGTGANVLTF. CDR3 DNA sequence: TGTGCCAGCAGTGGCCGGGACAGGGGAACTGGGGCCAACGTCCTGACTTTC.

The V gene is TRBV5-1, the J gene TRBJ1-4; 8 bases are a match to TRBD1. Per germline, CDR1 SGHRS and CDR2 YFSETQ. The CDR3 consists of 14 residues. After removal of 4 bases from V and 8 bases from J, the junction contained 7 bases not matched to a gene. CDR3 protein: CASSPGTGVEKLFF. For the CDR3, the DNA is TGCGCCAGCAGCCCCGGGACAGGAGTAGAAAAACTGTTTTTT.

Only one count was recorded for this clone. The genes are TRBV7-8 and TRBJ1-2, with 8 bases aligning to TRBD1. The V gene end was trimmed by 3 bases and the J gene end by 4 bases; junction bases not matched to a gene: 7. Germline values: CDR1 SGHVS, CDR2 FQNEAQ. This CDR3 contains 15 residues. CDR3: CASSFTDRGSYGYTF. Here the CDR3 DNA reads TGTGCCAGCAGCTTTACAGACAGGGGAAGCTATGGCTACACCTTC.